This T cell receptor (beta chain) was captured by sequencing in a study of T cell repertoires in cytomegalovirus infection. TCRdb reprocessed the reads via MiXCR and lists one record per CDR3 protein. The sample carries a few hundred thousand distinct CDR3 sequences, approximately 40% recorded once. Of note for this clonotype: Its target is unknown. It may be a read error: a sequence one base away is much more abundant.

Germline V lookup: CDR1 SGHVS, CDR2 FQNEAQ. CDR3 length equals 17 residues. V gave up 4 bases and J gave up 3 bases, with 19 bases separating them. This TCR came from a human donor in good health (CMV status not recorded). Some clones in this sample may be carry-over from other donors' samples. V usage is TRBV7-8 and J usage is TRBJ1-5; no clear D. This specimen consisted of cultured PBMCs, obtained from culture after CMV antigen stimulation. CDR3: CASSSPTAADYNQPQHF. The CDR3 DNA is TGTGCCAGCAGCTCCCCAACGGCAGCTGATTACAATCAGCCCCAGCATTTT.